These T cell receptor beta chains were read from a single sample in a study of T cell responses to AZD1222 COVID-19 vaccine. Only in-frame clones appear in the TCRdb table, and some are missing; sequencing was by immunoSEQ multiplex PCR. The data show approximately 220,000 clones, 93% seen once. Material: peripheral blood, obtained on day 0 of MenACWY control vaccination. All receptors derive from an adult in good health. CDR3s include the opening cysteine and the closing phenylalanine or tryptophan. The order of the fields is D gene, V gene, clone size, J gene, CDR3 protein, CDR3 DNA. The D gene is left open where the match is weak. Clone size is given for some rows only: seen once, a few or many times, or a class if the clone is expanded.

d_gene: TRBD2; v_gene: TRBV7-2; abundance: NA; j_gene: TRBJ2-7; CDR3aa: CASSLPGLAIHEQYF; CDR3nt: TGTGCCAGCAGCCTCCCGGGACTAGCTATCCACGAGCAGTACTTC
d_gene: NA; v_gene: TRBV11-3; abundance: NA; j_gene: TRBJ1-1; CDR3aa: CASSLVVGPRAFMNTEAFF; CDR3nt: TGTGCCAGCAGCTTAGTGGTGGGGCCGAGGGCCTTTATGAACACTGAAGCTTTCTTT
d_gene: NA; v_gene: TRBV15; abundance: once; j_gene: TRBJ1-5; CDR3aa: CATSRDQGGYQPQHF; CDR3nt: TGTGCCACCAGCAGAGATCAGGGAGGGTATCAGCCCCAGCATTTT
d_gene: NA; v_gene: TRBV27; abundance: NA; j_gene: TRBJ1-3; CDR3aa: CASSLSPGNTIYF; CDR3nt: TGTGCCAGCAGTTTATCCCCTGGAAACACCATATATTTT
d_gene: NA; v_gene: TRBV5-6; abundance: NA; j_gene: TRBJ1-1; CDR3aa: CASSRKRAGRNNTEAFF; CDR3nt: TGTGCCAGCAGCCGTAAACGGGCAGGGAGAAATAACACTGAAGCTTTCTTT
d_gene: NA; v_gene: TRBV28; abundance: NA; j_gene: TRBJ2-7; CDR3aa: CASSSPGQGGTYEQYF; CDR3nt: TGTGCCAGCAGTTCGCCGGGGCAGGGCGGAACCTACGAGCAGTACTTC
d_gene: NA; v_gene: TRBV6-5; abundance: NA; j_gene: TRBJ2-2; CDR3aa: CASNGGPITGELFF; CDR3nt: TGTGCCAGCAACGGGGGACCCATCACCGGGGAGCTGTTTTTT
d_gene: NA; v_gene: TRBV10-3; abundance: NA; j_gene: TRBJ1-3; CDR3aa: CAISGHPRSGNTIYF; CDR3nt: TGTGCCATCAGTGGACACCCGCGCTCTGGAAACACCATATATTTT
d_gene: TRBD1; v_gene: TRBV5-8; abundance: NA; j_gene: TRBJ1-3; CDR3aa: CASSRSGTGGSWSGNTIYF; CDR3nt: TGTGCCAGCAGCCGCTCCGGGACAGGTGGCTCTTGGTCTGGAAACACCATATATTTT
d_gene: NA; v_gene: TRBV9; abundance: once; j_gene: TRBJ2-3; CDR3aa: CASSPVVSLFIDTQYF; CDR3nt: TGTGCCAGCAGCCCGGTGGTCTCGCTTTTTATCGATACGCAGTATTTT
d_gene: TRBD1; v_gene: TRBV6-2/TRBV6-3; abundance: once; j_gene: TRBJ1-5; CDR3aa: CASSYSSGQGLWSNQPQHF; CDR3nt: TGTGCCAGCAGTTACTCGAGCGGACAGGGACTTTGGAGCAATCAGCCCCAGCATTTT
d_gene: NA; v_gene: TRBV19; abundance: NA; j_gene: TRBJ1-5; CDR3aa: CASRSNPSNQPQHF; CDR3nt: TGTGCCAGTAGAAGCAACCCCAGCAATCAGCCCCAGCATTTT
d_gene: TRBD1; v_gene: TRBV9; abundance: NA; j_gene: TRBJ1-4; CDR3aa: CASSAGQGREKLFF; CDR3nt: TGTGCCAGCAGCGCGGGACAGGGGAGAGAAAAACTGTTTTTT
d_gene: NA; v_gene: TRBV4-1; abundance: NA; j_gene: TRBJ1-5; CDR3aa: CASSQEVHQPQHF; CDR3nt: TGCGCCAGCAGCCAAGAGGTGCATCAGCCCCAGCATTTT
d_gene: TRBD2; v_gene: TRBV7-2; abundance: NA; j_gene: TRBJ2-1; CDR3aa: CASSLVLAGGSYNEQFF; CDR3nt: TGTGCCAGCAGCTTAGTTTTGGCGGGGGGATCCTACAATGAGCAGTTCTTC
d_gene: NA; v_gene: TRBV7-9; abundance: NA; j_gene: TRBJ1-3; CDR3aa: CASSAEGVGSGNTIYF; CDR3nt: TGTGCCAGCAGCGCCGAGGGCGTCGGCTCTGGAAACACCATATATTTT
d_gene: NA; v_gene: TRBV7-9; abundance: NA; j_gene: TRBJ1-2; CDR3aa: CASDDGGRGGYGYTF; CDR3nt: TGTGCCAGCGATGATGGAGGCAGGGGAGGGTATGGCTACACCTTC
d_gene: NA; v_gene: TRBV6-5; abundance: NA; j_gene: TRBJ2-2; CDR3aa: CASETGTNTGELFF; CDR3nt: TGTGCCAGCGAGACCGGGACGAACACCGGGGAGCTGTTTTTT
d_gene: NA; v_gene: TRBV18; abundance: NA; j_gene: TRBJ1-1; CDR3aa: CASSHGPNTEAFF; CDR3nt: TGTGCCAGCTCACACGGGCCTAACACTGAAGCTTTCTTT
d_gene: NA; v_gene: TRBV5-4; abundance: once; j_gene: TRBJ1-1; CDR3aa: CASSLTSTLNTEAFF; CDR3nt: TGTGCCAGCAGCTTGACTAGTACATTGAACACTGAAGCTTTCTTT
d_gene: TRBD2; v_gene: TRBV5-1; abundance: NA; j_gene: TRBJ2-2; CDR3aa: CASSPTWGGNTGELFF; CDR3nt: TGCGCCAGCAGCCCAACTTGGGGGGGTAACACCGGGGAGCTGTTTTTT
d_gene: TRBD1; v_gene: TRBV10-3; abundance: NA; j_gene: TRBJ1-1; CDR3aa: CAISADRGLNTEAFF; CDR3nt: TGTGCCATCAGCGCGGACAGGGGGCTGAACACTGAAGCTTTCTTT
d_gene: NA; v_gene: TRBV6-5; abundance: NA; j_gene: TRBJ2-6; CDR3aa: CASTQSGANVLTF; CDR3nt: TGTGCCAGCACCCAGTCTGGGGCCAACGTCCTGACTTTC
d_gene: TRBD2; v_gene: TRBV27; abundance: NA; j_gene: TRBJ2-1; CDR3aa: CASSLRYLGTSGSNEQFF; CDR3nt: TGTGCCAGCAGCTTAAGGTACCTCGGGACTAGCGGGTCGAATGAGCAGTTCTTC
d_gene: TRBD2; v_gene: TRBV28; abundance: NA; j_gene: TRBJ2-3; CDR3aa: CASSLWSGGAGNTQYF; CDR3nt: TGTGCCAGCAGTTTATGGAGCGGGGGGGCTGGGAATACGCAGTATTTT
d_gene: NA; v_gene: TRBV29-1; abundance: NA; j_gene: TRBJ1-2; CDR3aa: CSVAEGTYGYTF; CDR3nt: TGCAGCGTTGCCGAGGGAACATATGGCTACACCTTC
d_gene: TRBD1; v_gene: TRBV30; abundance: NA; j_gene: TRBJ1-1; CDR3aa: CALNQGTGNEAFF; CDR3nt: TGTGCCTTGAATCAGGGGACAGGCAATGAAGCTTTCTTT
d_gene: TRBD1; v_gene: TRBV5-1; abundance: NA; j_gene: TRBJ2-7; CDR3aa: CASSLEGQSSYEQYF; CDR3nt: TGCGCCAGCAGCTTAGAGGGACAGAGCTCCTACGAGCAGTACTTC
d_gene: TRBD2; v_gene: TRBV6-2/TRBV6-3; abundance: NA; j_gene: TRBJ2-1; CDR3aa: CASSYREGLAGVNSYNEQFF; CDR3nt: TGTGCCAGCAGTTACAGAGAGGGACTAGCGGGCGTCAACTCCTACAATGAGCAGTTCTTC
d_gene: NA; v_gene: TRBV2; abundance: NA; j_gene: TRBJ1-2; CDR3aa: CASSEGGYYGYTF; CDR3nt: TGTGCCAGCAGTGAAGGGGGTTACTATGGCTACACCTTC
d_gene: TRBD1; v_gene: TRBV7-2; abundance: NA; j_gene: TRBJ2-1; CDR3aa: CASRSGTGNNEQFF; CDR3nt: TGTGCCAGCAGGTCCGGGACAGGTAACAATGAGCAGTTCTTC
d_gene: TRBD1; v_gene: TRBV18; abundance: NA; j_gene: TRBJ1-1; CDR3aa: CASSPTGLITEAFF; CDR3nt: TGTGCCAGCTCACCGACAGGGTTAATCACTGAAGCTTTCTTT
d_gene: NA; v_gene: TRBV30; abundance: NA; j_gene: TRBJ1-1; CDR3aa: CAWSGQDGTEAFF; CDR3nt: TGTGCCTGGAGTGGCCAGGACGGGACTGAAGCTTTCTTT
d_gene: TRBD1; v_gene: TRBV5-1; abundance: few; j_gene: TRBJ1-2; CDR3aa: CASRDGQGYYGYTF; CDR3nt: TGCGCCAGCAGGGACGGACAGGGGTACTATGGCTACACCTTC
d_gene: NA; v_gene: TRBV28; abundance: NA; j_gene: TRBJ2-7; CDR3aa: CASGGEIGDYEQYF; CDR3nt: TGTGCCAGCGGGGGTGAGATAGGGGATTACGAGCAGTACTTC
d_gene: NA; v_gene: TRBV5-5; abundance: NA; j_gene: TRBJ1-5; CDR3aa: CASSPLGGVGNQPQHF; CDR3nt: TGTGCCAGCAGCCCACTTGGGGGGGTTGGCAATCAGCCCCAGCATTTT
d_gene: TRBD1; v_gene: TRBV4-1; abundance: NA; j_gene: TRBJ2-7; CDR3aa: CASSPSRQGGSYEQYF; CDR3nt: TGCGCCAGCAGCCCCTCAAGACAGGGGGGCTCCTACGAGCAGTACTTC
d_gene: NA; v_gene: TRBV6-4; abundance: NA; j_gene: TRBJ2-3; CDR3aa: CASSLALADTQYF; CDR3nt: TGTGCCAGCAGTTTGGCCTTGGCAGATACGCAGTATTTT
d_gene: NA; v_gene: TRBV7-6; abundance: NA; j_gene: TRBJ1-1; CDR3aa: CASSLGARGTEAFF; CDR3nt: TGTGCCAGCAGCTTAGGAGCACGGGGCACTGAAGCTTTCTTT
d_gene: NA; v_gene: TRBV18; abundance: NA; j_gene: TRBJ1-5; CDR3aa: CASSSDGSAAQHF; CDR3nt: TGTGCCAGCTCATCGGACGGTTCCGCGGCCCAGCATTTT